These 20 T cell receptor beta chains share one sample of origin, sequenced in a study of T cell repertoires in cytomegalovirus infection. TCRdb re-called the reads with MiXCR, one entry per CDR3 protein. The table has just under 500,000 distinct CDR3 sequences, roughly a third seen once; the top ten hold roughly 15%. These receptors' targets are unknown. The sequenced sample was cultured PBMCs, obtained from culture after CMV antigen stimulation. These receptors originate from a human donor in good health (CMV status not recorded). Some clones in this sample may be carry-over from other donors' samples.

This chain connects TRBV20-1 to TRBJ1-2; 7 bases align to TRBD1. Germline assignment: CDR1 DFQATT and CDR2 SNEGSKA (reference sequence). The V and J ends lost 2 bases and 4 bases, in that order; junction bases with no gene match: 10. The CDR3 is 15 residues long. The CDR3 here is CSARSSETGTYGYTF. CDR3 in DNA: TGCAGTGCTAGAAGTAGCGAGACAGGGACCTATGGCTACACCTTC.

The chain has TRBV4-1 and TRBJ2-1; 9 bases are shared with TRBD2. The CDR3 length is 17 residues. Per germline, CDR1 MGHRA and CDR2 YSYEKL. Unmatched junction bases numbered 5, after V lost 0 bases and J lost 2 bases. The DNA for the CDR3 is TGCGCCAGCAGCCAAGATCTGACTAGCGGTCCCTACAATGAGCAGTTCTTC. Translated: CASSQDLTSGPYNEQFF.

The chain joins TRBV10-3 to TRBJ2-1, with D uncertain. The CDR3 covers 19 residues. CDR1 and CDR2 (germline): ENHRY, SYGVKD. V shed 3 bases and J shed 3 bases, with 24 bases lying between them. CDR3 amino acids: CAISDPPPSLAEIYNEQFF. CDR3 nucleotide sequence: TGTGCCATCAGTGATCCCCCACCCTCACTGGCGGAGATCTACAATGAGCAGTTCTTC.

This clonotype was seen only once. The chain carries TRBV10-3 and TRBJ2-3; the D call may be TRBD1 or TRBD2 (7 bases each). Deletions cut 5 bases from V and 3 bases from J, with 12 bases between. Germline assignment: CDR1 ENHRY and CDR2 SYGVKD. The CDR3 covers 14 residues. Here the CDR3 reads CAISPRGGTDTQYF. The CDR3 nucleotides are TGTGCCATCAGTCCCAGGGGGGGGACAGATACGCAGTATTTT.

This clonotype occurred a few times. The chain employs TRBV7-9 and TRBJ1-5, with D perhaps TRBD1 (5 bases). V was clipped by 4 bases and J by 4 bases, with 14 bases between them. Germline CDR1 is SEHNR and CDR2 is FQNEAQ (reference sequence). The CDR3 is 15 amino acids. CDR3 DNA: TGTGCCAGCAGCTCGCTCCGGGGCCAAAATCAGCCCCAGCATTTT. It yields the protein CASSSLRGQNQPQHF.

This clonotype appeared a few times. V and J are TRBV28 and TRBJ2-3, with TRBD2 matching over 7 bases. V lost 3 bases to trimming and J lost 2 bases; unmatched junction nucleotides: 14. The CDR3 has 18 amino acids. Germline V CDR1 and CDR2: MDHEN, SYDVKM. CDR3 protein: CASSFNWGGDIHTDTQYF. DNA of the CDR3: TGTGCCAGCAGTTTCAATTGGGGGGGAGACATTCACACAGATACGCAGTATTTT.

This chain links TRBV19 with TRBJ2-3, with TRBD2 identical over 7 bases. CDR1 and CDR2 from the germline V gene are LNHDA and SQIVND (reference sequence). This CDR3 is 14 amino acids long. The trim removed 5 bases at V and 3 bases at J, leaving 5 bases unmatched. For the CDR3, the DNA is TGTGCCAGTAGTTTCCTGCGGGGGACAGATACGCAGTATTTT. The encoded protein is CASSFLRGTDTQYF. The variable domain in full, completed from reference TRBV19 and TRBJ2-3, reads DGGITQSPKYLFRKEGQNVTLSCEQNLNHDAMYWYRQDPGQGLRLIYYSQIVNDFQKGDIAEGYSVSREKKESFPLTVTSAQKNPTAFYLCASSFLRGTDTQYFGPGTRLTVL.

The J gene is TRBJ1-5, the V gene TRBV24-1, with D perhaps matching TRBD1 (5 bases). Trimming cost V 4 bases and J 4 bases, with 10 bases left between them. CDR1 is KGHDR, CDR2 SFDVKD, per germline. This CDR3 comprises 14 residues. For the CDR3, the DNA is TGTGCCACCAGTGACCCGAGGGGTAATCAGCCCCAGCATTTT. Translating gives CATSDPRGNQPQHF.

At least ten counts were recorded for this clonotype. The J gene is TRBJ1-5, the V gene TRBV12-3 or TRBV12-4; D may be TRBD1 (5 bases). V was cut by 3 bases and J by 3 bases, with 6 bases left in between. CDR3 length: 13 amino acids. CDR3: CASSLGPNQPQHF. CDR3 DNA sequence: TGTGCCAGCAGTTTGGGGCCCAATCAGCCCCAGCATTTT.

The CDR3, as DNA: TGCGCCAGCAGCCAAGAACAACTAGCGGGAGGGCCTTACGAGCAGTACTTC. Translating it yields CASSQEQLAGGPYEQYF. The chain has TRBV4-3 and TRBJ2-7, with TRBD2 matching over 13 bases. After removal of 0 bases from V and 4 bases from J, the junction contained 6 bases not matched to a gene. The CDR3 loop spans 17 amino acids. Germline values: CDR1 LGHNA, CDR2 YSLEER.

This clonotype was recorded many times. V usage is TRBV7-2 and J usage is TRBJ2-3, with D unclear. CDR1 is SGHTA and CDR2 is FQGNSA in the germline V gene. This CDR3 is built from 12 residues. The V end was cut by 3 bases, the J end by 5 bases, with 6 bases between. CDR3 loop: CASSFSVDTQYF. The CDR3 DNA follows: TGTGCCAGCAGCTTTAGTGTAGATACGCAGTATTTT.

The chain employs TRBV7-3 and TRBJ2-3; D ambiguous. V shed 3 bases and J shed 4 bases, with 8 bases lying between them. The CDR3 has 13 amino acids. Germline V gene lookup returns CDR1 SGHTA and CDR2 FQGTGA. The CDR3 region has the DNA TGTGCCAGCAGCTTGCGAGACCCAGATACGCAGTATTTT. Amino acids: CASSLRDPDTQYF.

Concerning this clonotype itself: The junction and the germline gene differ at one end; a read error may be behind it. The rearrangement joins TRBV5-3 to TRBJ1-1; D call uncertain. TRBV5-3 counts as an open reading frame of uncertain function. This CDR3 contains 13 residues. The CDR3 nucleotides are TGTGCCAGCAGCTTGGAAACCGTCGGTGAAGCTTTCTTT. It translates to CASSLETVGEAFF.

This clonotype was detected a few times. The chain carries TRBV7-3 and TRBJ2-2; 8 bases line up with TRBD1. Germline CDR1 SGHTA, CDR2 FQGTGA. J gave up 1 base and V 3 bases, and 4 bases lay outside the gene matches. The CDR3 is 16 residues long. CDR3: CASSFQGAMNTGELFF. The CDR3 DNA sequence: TGTGCCAGCAGCTTTCAGGGGGCGATGAACACCGGGGAGCTGTTTTTT.

The chain recombines TRBV20-1 with TRBJ1-2, with 8 nucleotides matching TRBD1. The CDR3 contains 14 residues. Trimming cost V 5 bases and J 4 bases; bases outside gene matches: 9. CDR1 and CDR2 from the germline V gene are DFQATT and SNEGSKA (reference sequence). For the CDR3, the DNA is TGCAGTGCTGTACCCGGACAGGGAGGCTATGGCTACACCTTC. Translating gives CSAVPGQGGYGYTF.

The chain uses TRBV10-3 and TRBJ2-7, with TRBD1 identical over 8 bases. V gave up 6 bases and J gave up 5 bases; unmatched junction bases: 9. The CDR3 is 14 amino acids. CDR1 is ENHRY and CDR2 is SYGVKD in the germline V gene. The CDR3 loop reads CAISNGQGANEQYV. The CDR3 DNA reads as TGTGCCATCAGCAACGGTCAGGGGGCAAACGAGCAGTACGTC.

This clonotype was seen more than once but under ten times. J is TRBJ2-3 and V is TRBV4-3, with D possibly matching TRBD2 (6 bases). CDR3 length: 15 amino acids. The V gene lost 1 base and the J gene lost 1 base, with 9 bases spanning the gap. CDR1 is LGHNA and CDR2 is YSLEER in the germline V gene. CDR3 nucleotides: TGCGCCAGCAGCCAAGGGGACTCTCGCACAGATACGCAGTATTTT. Amino acids: CASSQGDSRTDTQYF.

This clonotype showed up just a few times. This chain uses TRBV28 with TRBJ2-4, with 11 bases matching TRBD1. V shed 5 bases and J 5 bases; nucleotides not matched to a gene: 5. Germline lookup yields CDR1 MDHEN and CDR2 SYDVKM. This CDR3 is built from 15 residues. The CDR3 here is CASSPRTGGENIQYF. The CDR3 DNA sequence: TGTGCCAGCAGTCCCCGGACAGGGGGCGAAAACATTCAGTACTTC.

The chain recombines TRBV29-1 with TRBJ2-6; D not resolved. The V gene's germline CDR1 is SQVTM and CDR2 ANQGSEA. There are 12 residues in the CDR3. Trimming took off 1 base at V and 3 bases at J, with 1 base between the two ends. The CDR3: CSVEGGANVLTF. The CDR3 DNA sequence: TGCAGCGTTGAAGGTGGGGCCAACGTCCTGACTTTC.

The chain joins TRBV2 to TRBJ2-1; D is perhaps TRBD2 (5 bases). The CDR3 is 16 amino acids. The germline V gene encodes CDR1 SNHLY and CDR2 FYNNEI. The V and J ends lost 4 bases and 0 bases respectively, with 13 bases between them. The CDR3 sequence is CASSATGGSSYNEQFF. The CDR3 DNA reads TGTGCCAGCAGTGCAACGGGTGGGAGCTCCTACAATGAGCAGTTCTTC.